In its sample, the clone carrying this T cell receptor (beta chain) was seen once. Original processing methods: For nucleated cells, counts were estimated from reference gene primer amplification. Assay used: immunoSEQ multiplex PCR; TCRdb lists only in-frame clones, some missing. That table supplies the V and J calls and clone size; D and trimming were determined from the DNA. The data hold 150,000 to 200,000 clones, with around 83% observed a single time. This sample was included in a study of blood T cell repertoires in COVID-19. Study-wide background: Sources were T cells, B-cell-depleted T cells, or PBMCs; the material itself was cDNA or gDNA.

V dropped 5 bases and J dropped 7; count of bases not matched to a gene: 6. The CDR3 extends over 13 amino acids. Germline V gene data show CDR1 as SGHVS and CDR2 as FQNEAQ. What was sequenced was peripheral blood. The TCR originated in a human donor in a cohort sampled during active COVID-19. The genes are TRBV7-8 and TRBJ1-2, with 8 positions matching TRBD1. CDR3 protein: CASSPRTGGGYTF. The CDR3 DNA sequence: TGTGCCAGCAGCCCAAGAACAGGGGGTGGCTACACCTTC.